The source of this T cell receptor (beta chain) is a study of cytomegalovirus exposure and HLA in healthy donors. Regarding the study as a whole: Among TCR beta chains, those listed as cytomegalovirus-associated numbered some 160. HLA alleles showed associations with some 17,000 TCR beta sequences in a later analysis, at a 0.05 false discovery rate.

Primers for the PCR totalled 60 Vbeta and 13 Jbeta. Authors' methods: The count from a later analysis was tens of millions of unique TCR beta chains, 9.5 million to 11 million of them shared. Assay used: immunoSEQ multiplex PCR; TCRdb lists only in-frame clones, some missing. V and J calls and clone size come straight from that table; D and trimming were deduced from the DNA. The sample consists of tens of thousands of clones, 55% to 80% of them appearing once. The junction had 4 bases not matched to a gene; V was cut back by 5 bases and J by 9 bases. The germline V gene has CDR1 SGHTA and CDR2 FQGTGA. The CDR3 contains 13 residues. This clone was observed once. The antigen remains unidentified.

The V and J genes are TRBV7-3 and TRBJ2-1, with 10 nucleotides matching TRBD1. The sample taken for sequencing was PBMCs. The origin of this receptor is a woman aged 30 to 39 in good health and CMV-seronegative. CDR3 in amino acids: CASSLDRGLEQFF. The DNA of the CDR3 is TGTGCCAGCAGCCTCGACAGGGGGCTTGAGCAGTTCTTC. The entire variable domain, with the rest obtained from reference TRBV7-3 and TRBJ2-1, is as follows: GAGVSQTPSNKVTEKGKYVELRCDPISGHTALYWYRQSLGQGPEFLIYFQGTGAADDSGLPNDRFFAVRPEGSVSTLKIQRTERGDSAVYLCASSLDRGLEQFFGPGTRLTVL.